The next 11 T cell receptor beta chains were all read from a single sample in a study of cytomegalovirus exposure and HLA in healthy donors. Method: immunoSEQ multiplex PCR; TCRdb's copy keeps in-frame clones and lacks some. The sample consists of over 150,000 clones, less than 95% of them appearing once. The sequenced material came from PBMCs. These TCRs come from a woman aged 18-29 years in good health and CMV-seropositive.

This CDR3 reads CASSPPGTSGARREQYF. CDR3 nucleotide sequence: TGTGCCAGCAGCCCCCCCGGGACTAGCGGGGCCCGGAGGGAGCAGTACTTC. The chain carries TRBV7-2 and TRBJ2-7, with 13 bases fitting TRBD2. The CDR3 is made up of 17 amino acids. Germline-derived CDR1 and CDR2 are SGHTA and FQGNSA. Trimming removed 5 bases from V and 7 bases from J; junction bases left unmatched: 14.

The DNA of the CDR3 is TGTGCCAGCAGCTGGGAGACAGGTTCGCAAAACACCGGGGAGCTGTTTTTT. It translates to CASSWETGSQNTGELFF. J is TRBJ2-2 and V is TRBV7-9; weak D call: TRBD1 (6 bases). The V end was cut by 4 bases, the J end by 2 bases, with 17 bases between. Germline lookup yields CDR1 SEHNR and CDR2 FQNEAQ (reference sequence). The CDR3 loop spans 17 amino acids.

The CDR3 region is CASSLKRGPANYGYTF. The CDR3 coding sequence is TGTGCCAGCAGCTTGAAAAGGGGCCCGGCTAACTATGGCTACACCTTC. The chain uses TRBV5-6 and TRBJ1-2; a possible D gene is TRBD1 (5 bases). V was cut by 1 base and J by 0 bases, with 13 bases left in between. The germline V gene encodes CDR1 SGHDT and CDR2 YYEEEE. The CDR3 length is 16 residues.

The V gene is TRBV28, the J gene TRBJ2-7; perhaps TRBD1 as D (6 bases). Germline V gene lookup returns CDR1 MDHEN and CDR2 SYDVKM. The CDR3 length is 14 residues. V was shortened by 6 bases and J by 4 bases, with 16 bases between the two germline ends. The DNA of the CDR3 is TGTGCCAGCAGCCAGCTCGGACAGTCTTACGAGCAGTACTTC. Translating gives CASSQLGQSYEQYF. The full variable domain, its missing parts supplied by reference TRBV28 and TRBJ2-7, is DVKVTQSSRYLVKRTGEKVFLECVQDMDHENMFWYRQDPGLGLRLIYFSYDVKMKEKGDIPEGYSVSREKKERFSLILESASTNQTSMYLCASSQLGQSYEQYFGPGTRLTVT.

The chain has TRBV7-9 and TRBJ1-2; D gene unclear. This CDR3 region has 12 residues. From germline, CDR1 is SEHNR and CDR2 FQNEAQ (reference sequence). V was cut by 5 bases and J by 5 bases, with 9 bases left in between. The CDR3 region has the DNA TGTGCCAGCAGCCCCGGAGGGTATGGCTACACCTTC. Translation: CASSPGGYGYTF. Variable domain in full (rest from reference TRBV7-9 and TRBJ1-2): DTGVSQNPRHKITKRGQNVTFRCDPISEHNRLYWYRQTLGQGPEFLTYFQNEAQLEKSRLLSDRFSAERPKGSFSTLEIQRTEQGDSAMYLCASSPGGYGYTFGSGTRLTVV.

This clone showed up just once. The chain links TRBV7-2 to TRBJ2-5; 10 bases line up with TRBD2. Per germline, CDR1 SGHTA and CDR2 FQGNSA. There are 14 residues in the CDR3. After removal of 3 bases from V and 5 bases from J, the junction contained 3 bases not matched to a gene. CDR3 sequence reads: CASSLTGLAETQYF. As DNA, the CDR3 is TGTGCCAGCAGCTTGACGGGACTAGCGGAGACCCAGTACTTC.

The V gene is TRBV6-6, the J gene TRBJ1-4; D possibly corresponds to TRBD1 (6 bases). V lost 0 bases and J lost 7, with 15 bases in between. Germline assignment: CDR1 MNHNY and CDR2 SVGAGI (reference sequence). CDR3 size: 16 residues. Written as DNA, the CDR3 is TGTGCCAGCAGTTACTCGCTAACAGGGATCGGTGAAAAACTGTTTTTT. Translated, it gives CASSYSLTGIGEKLFF.

This chain joins TRBV4-2 and TRBJ1-5; D perhaps matches TRBD1 (5 bases). Trimming took off 4 bases at V and 0 bases at J, with 10 bases between the two ends. The CDR3 has 15 residues. Germline values: CDR1 LGHNA, CDR2 YNFKEQ. The CDR3 here is CASSRQTDSNQPQHF. For the CDR3, the DNA is TGTGCCAGCAGCCGACAGACTGATAGCAATCAGCCCCAGCATTTT.

In DNA, the CDR3 is TGTGCCAGCAGTGTTGGGAGGGGAGGAGGGACTGAAGCTTTCTTT. Its protein product is CASSVGRGGGTEAFF. The V and J genes are TRBV2 and TRBJ1-1; tentatively, D is TRBD1 (5 bases). The CDR3 runs 15 residues. V was pared by 4 bases and J by 5 bases, with 17 bases between. Germline V CDR1 and CDR2: SNHLY, FYNNEI.

This rearrangement joins TRBV11-3 to TRBJ2-7; 12 nucleotides agree with TRBD2. From germline, CDR1 is SGHNT and CDR2 YENEEA. The CDR3 loop spans 15 amino acids. Trimming at V came to 5 bases and at J to 0 bases, leaving 2 bases not matched to a gene. The CDR3 nucleotides are TGTGCCAGCAGCGAGACTAGCGGGAGCTCCTACGAGCAGTACTTC. Amino acids: CASSETSGSSYEQYF.

This chain's CDR3 is CASSLRTGGSDTQYF. In DNA form, the CDR3 reads TGTGCCAGCAGCCTGAGGACAGGGGGCTCAGATACGCAGTATTTT. J is TRBJ2-3 and V is TRBV4-2, with TRBD1 identical over 11 bases. Losses at the gene ends were 4 bases for V and 4 bases for J; bases not matched to a gene: 4. The CDR3 runs to 15 residues. CDR1 and CDR2 (germline): LGHNA, YNFKEQ.